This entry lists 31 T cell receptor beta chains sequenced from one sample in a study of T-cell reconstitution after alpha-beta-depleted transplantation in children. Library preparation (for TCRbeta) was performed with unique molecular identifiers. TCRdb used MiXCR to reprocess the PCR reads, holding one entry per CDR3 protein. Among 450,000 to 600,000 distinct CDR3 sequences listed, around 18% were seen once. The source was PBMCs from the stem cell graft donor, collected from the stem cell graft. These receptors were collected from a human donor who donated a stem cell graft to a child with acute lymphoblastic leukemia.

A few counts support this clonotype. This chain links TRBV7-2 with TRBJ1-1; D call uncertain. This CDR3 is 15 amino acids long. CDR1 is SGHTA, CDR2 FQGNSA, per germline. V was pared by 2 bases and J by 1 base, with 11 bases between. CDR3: CASSLRAVPNTEAFF. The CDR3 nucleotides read TGTGCCAGCAGCTTAAGGGCCGTACCGAACACTGAAGCTTTCTTT.

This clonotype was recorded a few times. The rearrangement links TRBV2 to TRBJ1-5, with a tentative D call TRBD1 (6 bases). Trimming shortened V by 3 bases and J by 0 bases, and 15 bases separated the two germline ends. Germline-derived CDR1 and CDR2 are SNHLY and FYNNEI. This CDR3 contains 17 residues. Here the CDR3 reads CASSDGGRTYSNQPQHF. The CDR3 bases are TGTGCCAGCAGTGATGGGGGCAGGACTTATAGCAATCAGCCCCAGCATTTT.

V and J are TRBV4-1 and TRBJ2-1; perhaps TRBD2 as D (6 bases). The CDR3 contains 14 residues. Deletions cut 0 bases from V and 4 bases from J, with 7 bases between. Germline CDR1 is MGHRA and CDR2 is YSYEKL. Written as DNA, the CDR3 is TGCGCCAGCAGCCAAGACGGGACTTACAATGAGCAGTTCTTC. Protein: CASSQDGTYNEQFF.

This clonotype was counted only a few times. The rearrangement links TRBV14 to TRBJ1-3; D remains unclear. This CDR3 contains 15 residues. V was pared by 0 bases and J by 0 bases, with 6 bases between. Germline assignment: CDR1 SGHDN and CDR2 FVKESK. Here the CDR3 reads CASSQDLVSGNTIYF. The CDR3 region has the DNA TGTGCCAGCAGCCAAGATCTGGTCTCTGGAAACACCATATATTTT.

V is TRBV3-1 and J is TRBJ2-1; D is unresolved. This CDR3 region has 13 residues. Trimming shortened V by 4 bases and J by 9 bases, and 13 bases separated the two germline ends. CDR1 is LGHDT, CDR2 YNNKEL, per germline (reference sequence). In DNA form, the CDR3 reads TGTGCCAGCAGCCCGACCTGGGCCCCTGAGCAGTTCTTC. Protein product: CASSPTWAPEQFF.

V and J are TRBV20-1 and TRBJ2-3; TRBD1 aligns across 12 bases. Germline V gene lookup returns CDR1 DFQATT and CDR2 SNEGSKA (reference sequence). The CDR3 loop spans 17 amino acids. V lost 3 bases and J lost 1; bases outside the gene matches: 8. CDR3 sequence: CSASYRDRGPGTDTQYF. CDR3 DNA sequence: TGCAGTGCTAGTTACCGGGACAGGGGGCCGGGCACAGATACGCAGTATTTT.

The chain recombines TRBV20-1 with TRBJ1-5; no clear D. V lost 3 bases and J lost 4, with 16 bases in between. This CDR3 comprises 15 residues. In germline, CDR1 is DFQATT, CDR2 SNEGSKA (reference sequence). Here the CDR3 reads CSASWAGVNNQPQHF. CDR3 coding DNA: TGCAGTGCTAGTTGGGCGGGAGTTAATAATCAGCCCCAGCATTTT.

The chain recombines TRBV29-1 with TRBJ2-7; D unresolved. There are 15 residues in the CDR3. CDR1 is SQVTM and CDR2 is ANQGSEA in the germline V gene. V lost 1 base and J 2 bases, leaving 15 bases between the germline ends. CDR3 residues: CSVEAPARTPYEQYF. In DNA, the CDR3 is TGCAGCGTTGAAGCTCCAGCACGTACACCCTACGAGCAGTACTTC.

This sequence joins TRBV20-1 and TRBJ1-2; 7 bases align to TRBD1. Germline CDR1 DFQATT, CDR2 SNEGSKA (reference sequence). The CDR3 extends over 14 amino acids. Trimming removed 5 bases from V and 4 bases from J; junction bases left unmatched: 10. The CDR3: CSAVFEGALYGYTF. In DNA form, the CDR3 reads TGCAGTGCTGTCTTTGAGGGGGCTCTCTATGGCTACACCTTC.

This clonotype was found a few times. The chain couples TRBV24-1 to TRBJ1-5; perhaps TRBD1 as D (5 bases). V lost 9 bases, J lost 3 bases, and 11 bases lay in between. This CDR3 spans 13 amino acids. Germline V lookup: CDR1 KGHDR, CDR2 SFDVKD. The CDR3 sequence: CATSDNNNQPQHF. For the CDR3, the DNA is TGTGCCACCTCGGACAATAACAATCAGCCCCAGCATTTT.

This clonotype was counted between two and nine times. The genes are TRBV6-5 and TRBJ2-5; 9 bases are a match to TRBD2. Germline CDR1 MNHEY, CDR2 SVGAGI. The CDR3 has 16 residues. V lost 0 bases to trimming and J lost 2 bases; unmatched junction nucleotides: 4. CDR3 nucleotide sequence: TGTGCCAGCAGTTACTCTGCGGGAGGGGGACAAGAGACCCAGTACTTC. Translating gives CASSYSAGGGQETQYF.

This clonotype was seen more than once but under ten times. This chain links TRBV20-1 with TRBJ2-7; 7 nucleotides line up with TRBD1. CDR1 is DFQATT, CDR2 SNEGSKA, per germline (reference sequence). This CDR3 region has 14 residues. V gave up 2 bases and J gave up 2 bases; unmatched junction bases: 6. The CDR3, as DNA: TGCAGTGCTAGACCCGGGACAGTAGCCTACGAGCAGTACTTC. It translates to CSARPGTVAYEQYF.

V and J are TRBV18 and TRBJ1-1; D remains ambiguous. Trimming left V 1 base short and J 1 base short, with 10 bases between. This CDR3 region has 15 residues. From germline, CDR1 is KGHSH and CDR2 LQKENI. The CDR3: CASSPLSSWNTEAFF. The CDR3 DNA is TGTGCCAGCTCACCACTGAGCTCTTGGAACACTGAAGCTTTCTTT.

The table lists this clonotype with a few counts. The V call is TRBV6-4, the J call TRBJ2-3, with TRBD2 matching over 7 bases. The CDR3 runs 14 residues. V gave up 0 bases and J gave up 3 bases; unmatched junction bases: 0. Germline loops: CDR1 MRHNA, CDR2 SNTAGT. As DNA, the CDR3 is TGTGCCAGCAGTGACTCGCGGGAGACAGATACGCAGTATTTT. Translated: CASSDSRETDTQYF.

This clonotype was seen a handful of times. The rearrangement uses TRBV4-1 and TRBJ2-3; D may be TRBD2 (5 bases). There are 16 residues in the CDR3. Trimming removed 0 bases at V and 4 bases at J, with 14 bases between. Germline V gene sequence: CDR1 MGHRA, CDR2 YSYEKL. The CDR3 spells CASSQDYASSPDTQYF. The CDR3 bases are TGCGCCAGCAGCCAAGACTATGCTAGCTCCCCAGATACGCAGTATTTT.

Written as DNA, the CDR3 is TGTGCCAGCAGCCCCTCAGGGTTGACTGAAGCTTTCTTT. As protein: CASSPSGLTEAFF. The gene calls are TRBV7-9 and TRBJ1-1, with a weak D call TRBD1 (5 bases). Trimming shortened V by 5 bases and J by 5 bases, and 12 bases separated the two germline ends. This CDR3 is built from 13 residues. Germline-derived CDR1 and CDR2 are SEHNR and FQNEAQ (reference sequence).

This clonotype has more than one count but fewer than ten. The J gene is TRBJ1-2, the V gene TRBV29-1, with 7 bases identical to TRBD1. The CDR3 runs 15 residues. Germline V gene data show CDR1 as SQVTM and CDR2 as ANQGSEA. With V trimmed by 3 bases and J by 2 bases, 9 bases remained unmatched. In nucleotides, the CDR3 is TGCAGCGTTGAGCGCAGGGGGTTCACCAACTATGGCTACACCTTC. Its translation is CSVERRGFTNYGYTF.

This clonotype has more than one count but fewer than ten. CDR3 residues: CSARGGLAGGTDTQYF. The CDR3 DNA is TGCAGTGCCAGGGGCGGACTAGCGGGAGGCACAGATACGCAGTATTTT. This sequence joins TRBV20-1 and TRBJ2-3; 13 bases are shared with TRBD2. The length of the CDR3 is 16 residues. Per the germline V gene, CDR1 is DFQATT and CDR2 is SNEGSKA (reference sequence). Trimming cost V 6 bases and J 1 base; bases outside gene matches: 7.

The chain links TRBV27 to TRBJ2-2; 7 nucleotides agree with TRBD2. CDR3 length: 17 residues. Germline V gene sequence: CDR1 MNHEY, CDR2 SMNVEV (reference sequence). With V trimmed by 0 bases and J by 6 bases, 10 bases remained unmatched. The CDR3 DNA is TGTGCCAGCAGTTTATCTGGGGCCTGGCGGGAGCCCGGGGAGCTGTTTTTT. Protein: CASSLSGAWREPGELFF.

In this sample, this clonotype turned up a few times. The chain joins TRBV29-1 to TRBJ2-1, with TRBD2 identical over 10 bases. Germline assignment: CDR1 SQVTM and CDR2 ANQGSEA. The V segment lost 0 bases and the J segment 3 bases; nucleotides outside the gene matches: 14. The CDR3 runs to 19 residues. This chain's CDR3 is CSVEDRGASGRKGYNEQFF. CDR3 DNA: TGCAGCGTTGAAGATCGAGGGGCTAGCGGGAGAAAGGGCTACAATGAGCAGTTCTTC.

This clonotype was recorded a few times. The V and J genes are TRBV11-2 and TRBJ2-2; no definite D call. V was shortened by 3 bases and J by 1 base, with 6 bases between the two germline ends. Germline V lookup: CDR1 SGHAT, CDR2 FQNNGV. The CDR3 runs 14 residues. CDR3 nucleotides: TGTGCCAGCAGCTTTATGAAGAACACCGGGGAGCTGTTTTTT. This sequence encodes CASSFMKNTGELFF.

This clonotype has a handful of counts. CDR3 in amino acids: CAISGPYSGKTDTQYF. DNA of the CDR3: TGTGCCATCAGTGGGCCTTATAGCGGGAAAACAGATACGCAGTATTTT. The V call is TRBV10-3, the J call TRBJ2-3; 8 bases align to TRBD2. The V gene end was trimmed by 4 bases and the J gene end by 3 bases; junction bases not matched to a gene: 9. Per the germline V gene, CDR1 is ENHRY and CDR2 is SYGVKD. This CDR3 has 16 residues.

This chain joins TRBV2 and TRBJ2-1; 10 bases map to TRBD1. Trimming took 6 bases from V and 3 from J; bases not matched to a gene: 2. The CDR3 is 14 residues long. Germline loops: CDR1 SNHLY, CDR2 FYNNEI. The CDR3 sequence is CASRDRGFYNEQFF. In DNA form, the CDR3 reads TGTGCCAGCAGGGACAGGGGGTTCTACAATGAGCAGTTCTTC.

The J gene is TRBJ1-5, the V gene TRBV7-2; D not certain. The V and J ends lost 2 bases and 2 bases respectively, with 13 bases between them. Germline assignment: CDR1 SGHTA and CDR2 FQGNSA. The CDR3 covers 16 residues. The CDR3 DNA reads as TGTGCCAGCAGCTTATTGTTAGGTTCTGGCAATCAGCCCCAGCATTTT. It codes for CASSLLLGSGNQPQHF.

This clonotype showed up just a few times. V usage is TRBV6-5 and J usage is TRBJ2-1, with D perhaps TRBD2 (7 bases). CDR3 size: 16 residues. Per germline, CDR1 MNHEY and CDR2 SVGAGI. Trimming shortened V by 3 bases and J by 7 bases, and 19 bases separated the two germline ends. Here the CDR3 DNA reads TGTGCCAGCAGTTATTTGGGCGGGGGCGCGGAAAATGAGCAGTTCTTC. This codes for CASSYLGGGAENEQFF.

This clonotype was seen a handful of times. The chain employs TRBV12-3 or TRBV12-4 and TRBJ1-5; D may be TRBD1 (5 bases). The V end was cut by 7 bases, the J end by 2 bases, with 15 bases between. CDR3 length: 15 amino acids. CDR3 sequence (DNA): TGTGCCAGCAATCTCTCTGGGGGGGGCAATCAGCCCCAGCATTTT. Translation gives CASNLSGGGNQPQHF.

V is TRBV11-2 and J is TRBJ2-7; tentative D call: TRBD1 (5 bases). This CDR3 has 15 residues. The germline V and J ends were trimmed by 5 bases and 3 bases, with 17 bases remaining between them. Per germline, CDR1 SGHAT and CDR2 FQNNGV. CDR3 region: CASSITQGKFYEQYF. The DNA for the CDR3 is TGTGCCAGCAGCATTACTCAGGGAAAGTTCTACGAGCAGTACTTC.

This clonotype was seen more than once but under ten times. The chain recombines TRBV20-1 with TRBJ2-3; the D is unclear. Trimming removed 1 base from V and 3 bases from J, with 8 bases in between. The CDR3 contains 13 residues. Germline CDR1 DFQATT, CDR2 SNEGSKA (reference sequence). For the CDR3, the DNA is TGCAGTGCTAGAGCATCGCCGACAGATACGCAGTATTTT. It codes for CSARASPTDTQYF.

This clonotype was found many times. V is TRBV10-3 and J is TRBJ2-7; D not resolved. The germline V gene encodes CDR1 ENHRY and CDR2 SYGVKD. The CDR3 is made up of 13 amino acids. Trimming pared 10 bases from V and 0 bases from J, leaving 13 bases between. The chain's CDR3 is CATRTVSSYEQYF. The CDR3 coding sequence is TGTGCCACCAGGACGGTGAGCTCCTACGAGCAGTACTTC.

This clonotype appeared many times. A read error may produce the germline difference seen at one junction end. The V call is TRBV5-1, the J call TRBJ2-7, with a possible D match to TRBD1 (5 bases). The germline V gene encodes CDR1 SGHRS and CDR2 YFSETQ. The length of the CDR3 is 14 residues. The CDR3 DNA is TGTGCCAGCAGCTTAGGGGCGGACTCCTACGAGCAGTACTTC. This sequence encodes CASSLGADSYEQYF. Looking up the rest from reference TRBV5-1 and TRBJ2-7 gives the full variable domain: KAGVTQTPRYLIKTRGQQVTLSCSPISGHRSVSWYQQTPGQGLQFLFEYFSETQRNKGNFPGRFSGRQFSNSRSEMNVSTLELGDSALYLCASSLGADSYEQYFGPGTRLTVT.

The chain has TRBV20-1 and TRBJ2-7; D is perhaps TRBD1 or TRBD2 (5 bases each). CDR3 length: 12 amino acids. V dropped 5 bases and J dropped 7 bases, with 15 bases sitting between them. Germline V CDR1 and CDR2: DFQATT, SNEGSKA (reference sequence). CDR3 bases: TGCAGTGCTTCGGGACGCCTTGAGGAGCAGTACTTC. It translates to CSASGRLEEQYF.